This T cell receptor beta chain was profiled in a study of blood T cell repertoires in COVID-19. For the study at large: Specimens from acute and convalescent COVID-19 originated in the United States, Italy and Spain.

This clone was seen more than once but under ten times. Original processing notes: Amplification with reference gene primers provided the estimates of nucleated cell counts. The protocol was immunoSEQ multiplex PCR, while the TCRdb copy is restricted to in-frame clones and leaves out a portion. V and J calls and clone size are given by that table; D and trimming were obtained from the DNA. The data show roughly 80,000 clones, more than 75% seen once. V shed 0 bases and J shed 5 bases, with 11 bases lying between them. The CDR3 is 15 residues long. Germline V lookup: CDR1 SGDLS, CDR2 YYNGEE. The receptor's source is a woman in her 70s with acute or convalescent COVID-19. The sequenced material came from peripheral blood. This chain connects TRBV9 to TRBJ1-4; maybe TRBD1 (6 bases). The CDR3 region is CASSVDRQVNEKLFF. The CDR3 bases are TGTGCCAGCAGCGTAGATCGACAGGTGAATGAAAAACTGTTTTTT.